This section outlines one TCR beta chain sequence together with its context. Unmatched junction bases numbered 5, after V lost 4 bases and J lost 6 bases. The CDR3 runs to 15 residues. Germline CDR1 is SGHRS and CDR2 is YFSETQ. This sample stems from a study of T cell repertoires in cytomegalovirus infection. MiXCR, applied by TCRdb to the reads, yields one record per CDR3 protein. The repertoire holds more than 400,000 distinct CDR3 sequences, with around 27% as singletons. The source material was PBMCs. The rearrangement links TRBV5-1 to TRBJ2-3; 13 bases align to TRBD2. The clonotype comes from a human donor in good health (CMV status not recorded). Some clones in this sample may be carry-over from other donors' samples. The CDR3 DNA reads as TGCGCCAGCAGCGGCGGACTAGCGGGAGTGGATACGCAGTATTTT. It is translated as CASSGGLAGVDTQYF.